The clone carrying this T cell receptor beta chain was detected only a few times. Its antigen is not known. Germline V CDR1 and CDR2: SGDLS, YYNGEE. The CDR3 is 14 residues long. Trimming left V 4 bases short and J 1 base short, with 11 bases between. This sample is drawn from a study of identical twins. Template switching (which added a universal primer site) was used, and cDNA carried unique molecular identifiers. Each CDR3 protein gets one entry after TCRdb re-called the 5' RACE reads with MiXCR. The data show 200,000 to 250,000 distinct CDR3 sequences, approximately 7% seen once. Findings and caveats of the study: The study found weaker excess twin sharing in beta out-of-frame sequences. Monozygotic twins shared more out-of-frame TCR alpha than recombination models predicted. For cord blood, abundant beta clonotypes had fewer insertions, unlike memory repertoires, which showed none.

These data were also filed under a second study, of yellow fever vaccine responses in identical twins.

The sample taken for sequencing was memory (CD45RO+) T cells sorted from blood. This sequence was found in a woman between 18 and 30 years old in good health. V is TRBV9 and J is TRBJ1-1, with D uncertain. Here the CDR3 reads CASSPIRENTEAFF. The CDR3 DNA sequence: TGTGCCAGCAGCCCGATTCGGGAGAACACTGAAGCTTTCTTT.